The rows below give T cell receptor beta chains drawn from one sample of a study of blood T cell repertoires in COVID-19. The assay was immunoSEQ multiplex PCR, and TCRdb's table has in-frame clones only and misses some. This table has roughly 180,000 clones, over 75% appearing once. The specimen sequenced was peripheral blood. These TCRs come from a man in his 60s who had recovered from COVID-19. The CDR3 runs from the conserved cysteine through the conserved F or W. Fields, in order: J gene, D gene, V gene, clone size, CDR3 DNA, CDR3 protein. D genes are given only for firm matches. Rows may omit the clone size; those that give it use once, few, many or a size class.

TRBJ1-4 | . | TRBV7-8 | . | TGTGCCAGCAGCCTAGGCTCCCCGGGTGAAAAACTGTTTTTT | CASSLGSPGEKLFF
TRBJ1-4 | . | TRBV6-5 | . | TGTGCCAGCAGTCCCCTCGGGGGGGCGAATGAAAAACTGTTTTTT | CASSPLGGANEKLFF
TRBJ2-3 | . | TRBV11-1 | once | TGTGCCAGCAGGCCTTGGGGCGGGGACCCTTTCGCGCAGTATTTT | CASRPWGGDPFAQYF
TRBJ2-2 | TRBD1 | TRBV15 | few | TGTGCCACCAGCAGAGATAGAAAGGACAGGGGAACCGGGGAGCTGTTTTTT | CATSRDRKDRGTGELFF
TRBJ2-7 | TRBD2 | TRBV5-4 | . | TGTGCCAGCAGCTTAGGGCGGGGGGATTACGAGCAGTACTTC | CASSLGRGDYEQYF
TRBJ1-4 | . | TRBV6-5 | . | TGTGCCAGCAGAGGGGAAGGTAGAGAAAAACTGTTTTTT | CASRGEGREKLFF
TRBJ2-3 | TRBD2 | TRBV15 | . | TGTGCCACCAGCAGAGATCAAAGCGGGGGGGGCCATACGCAGTATTTT | CATSRDQSGGGHTQYF
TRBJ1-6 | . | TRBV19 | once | TGTGCCAGTAGTATAGGGCAGGGTGTCTCACCCCTCCACTTT | CASSIGQGVSPLHF
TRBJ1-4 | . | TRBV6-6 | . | TGTGCCAGCAGTTCGCCGACAGTGAATGAAAAACTGTTTTTT | CASSSPTVNEKLFF
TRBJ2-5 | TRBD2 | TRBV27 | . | TGTGCCAGCAGAGGGACTAGCGGGGGCCCCGTCCAAGAGACCCAGTACTTC | CASRGTSGGPVQETQYF
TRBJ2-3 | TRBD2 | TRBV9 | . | TGTGCCAGCAGCGTATCTAGCGGCCATAGCACAGATACGCAGTATTTT | CASSVSSGHSTDTQYF
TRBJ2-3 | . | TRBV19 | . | TGTGCCAGTAGTATTTGGAGGGCTAGCGGCACAGATACGCAGTATTTT | CASSIWRASGTDTQYF
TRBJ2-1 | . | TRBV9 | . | TGTGCCAGCAGCGTAGATGCCTACGTCGATGAGCAGTTCTTC | CASSVDAYVDEQFF
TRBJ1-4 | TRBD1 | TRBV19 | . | TGTGCCAGTAGCGGACAGGGAAATGAAAAACTGTTTTTT | CASSGQGNEKLFF
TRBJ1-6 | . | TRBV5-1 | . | TGCGCCAGCAGCTTGGAACAGGGTAGTAATTCACCCCTCCACTTT | CASSLEQGSNSPLHF
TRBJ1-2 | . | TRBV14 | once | TGTGCCAGCAGCCTCGATGGAGGCAGGCCGTATGGCTACACCTTC | CASSLDGGRPYGYTF
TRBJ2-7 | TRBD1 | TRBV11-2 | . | TGTGCCAGCAGCCCCGGACAGGGGCTATACGAGCAGTACTTC | CASSPGQGLYEQYF
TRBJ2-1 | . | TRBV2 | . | TGTGCCAGCAGGGGGCGGGGCGGTGAGCAGTTCTTC | CASRGRGGEQFF
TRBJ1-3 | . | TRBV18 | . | TGTGCCAGCTCACCCATCCTTACCAGGGAACCAAGAAACACCATATATTTT | CASSPILTREPRNTIYF
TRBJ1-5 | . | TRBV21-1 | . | TGTGCCAGCAGCATCCGGACAGGGGCAATGAGTGGCAATCAGCCCCAGCATTTT | CASSIRTGAMSGNQPQHF